Each of the 16 T cell receptor beta chains below was sequenced from the same sample in a study of human T cells and chemical hapten exposure. As for time point: pre-sensitization, week 0. The treatment here: therapeutic diphenylcyclopropenone sensitization with weekly scalp DPC. TCRdb recomputed calls from the RACE reads with MiXCR, one row per CDR3 protein. This sample yields 250,000 or so distinct CDR3 sequences, of which about 9% are seen a single time; approximately 2.3% belongs to the top ten. The input for sequencing was whole blood, taken in connection with sensitization to the hapten diphenylcyclopropenone (DPC). Every receptor here comes from a woman aged 40 to 50 with alopecia areata. Some clones in this sample may be carry-over from other donors' samples.

Points on this clonotype: A much more abundant neighbour one base away suggests this may be a read error. The gene calls are TRBV6-5 and TRBJ2-1, with TRBD2 matching over 14 bases. The germline CDR1 and CDR2 sequences are MNHEY and SVGAGI. CDR3 length: 15 amino acids. J gave up 9 bases and V 7 bases, and 8 bases lay outside the gene matches. The CDR3 protein is CASTMGLAGVGEQFF. CDR3 bases: TGTGCCAGCACTATGGGACTAGCGGGAGTGGGTGAGCAGTTCTTC.

This clonotype has a handful of counts. The V gene is TRBV7-9, the J gene TRBJ2-4, with D perhaps matching TRBD1 or TRBD2 (5 bases each). Trimming removed 5 bases from V and 9 bases from J, with 14 bases in between. The CDR3 has 13 residues. CDR1 SEHNR and CDR2 FQNEAQ come from the germline V gene (reference sequence). The CDR3 DNA sequence: TGTGCCAGCAGCCCTAGAGGGCAGGGCATTCAGTACTTC. This codes for CASSPRGQGIQYF.

The chain has TRBV5-6 and TRBJ2-3; D call uncertain. V was cut by 2 bases and J by 4 bases, with 11 bases left in between. Looked up from germline, CDR1 is SGHDT and CDR2 is YYEEEE. The length of the CDR3 is 14 residues. The CDR3 coding sequence is TGTGCCAGCAGCTTATCAGGTGGGGCAGATACGCAGTATTTT. Protein sequence: CASSLSGGADTQYF. Using reference TRBV5-6 and TRBJ2-3 for the parts outside the CDR3, the full variable domain is DAGVTQSPTHLIKTRGQQVTLRCSPKSGHDTVSWYQQALGQGPQFIFQYYEEEERQRGNFPDRFSGHQFPNYSSELNVNALLLGDSALYLCASSLSGGADTQYFGPGTRLTVL.

This clonotype was counted many times. The chain carries TRBV7-2 and TRBJ2-6, with D tentatively TRBD2 (6 bases). The germline gives CDR1 SGHTA, CDR2 FQGNSA. The CDR3 covers 16 residues. V was trimmed by 5 bases and J by 1 base, leaving 12 bases between them. The CDR3 spells CASSREGRSGANVLTF. CDR3 sequence (DNA): TGTGCCAGCAGCCGAGAGGGGAGGTCTGGGGCCAACGTCCTGACTTTC.

This clonotype was seen a handful of times. This sequence joins TRBV28 and TRBJ1-3; D might be TRBD1 (5 bases). The germline CDR1 and CDR2 sequences are MDHEN and SYDVKM. The CDR3 loop spans 14 amino acids. V gave up 4 bases and J gave up 9 bases, with 16 bases separating them. CDR3 in amino acids: CASSSGQGVPTIYF. In DNA form, the CDR3 reads TGTGCCAGCAGTTCGGGGCAGGGTGTACCCACCATATATTTT.

The chain combines TRBV28 with TRBJ2-2; D is unclear. The CDR3 is 17 amino acids. Germline V CDR1 and CDR2: MDHEN, SYDVKM. Trimming removed 5 bases at V and 2 bases at J, with 18 bases between. The CDR3 here is CASSPSGYRSNTGELFF. DNA of the CDR3: TGTGCCAGCAGTCCTTCTGGCTATAGGTCAAACACCGGGGAGCTGTTTTTT.

The V gene is TRBV20-1, the J gene TRBJ2-3; D may be TRBD1 (5 bases). The CDR3 consists of 14 residues. Between the trimmed V and J ends, which lost 0 bases and 4 bases, there was a span of 11 bases. CDR1 is DFQATT, CDR2 SNEGSKA, per germline (reference sequence). Written as DNA, the CDR3 is TGCAGTGCTAGAGATTGGCAGGGCGCAGATACGCAGTATTTT. It encodes CSARDWQGADTQYF.

This chain links TRBV11-2 with TRBJ2-1; 7 bases map to TRBD2. V trimming: 5 bases; J trimming: 7 bases; junction bases outside the gene matches: 8. Germline V gene data show CDR1 as SGHAT and CDR2 as FQNNGV. This CDR3 contains 14 residues. CDR3 protein: CASSPTSFSNEQFF. CDR3 DNA: TGTGCCAGCAGCCCGACTAGCTTTAGTAATGAGCAGTTCTTC. Looking up the rest from reference TRBV11-2 and TRBJ2-1 gives the full variable domain: EAGVAQSPRYKIIEKRQSVAFWCNPISGHATLYWYQQILGQGPKLLIQFQNNGVVDDSQLPKDRFSAERLKGVDSTLKIQPAKLEDSAVYLCASSPTSFSNEQFFGPGTRLTVL.

Remarks on this clonotype: The junction differs from germline at one of its ends, possibly a read error. J is TRBJ2-2 and V is TRBV7-7; D might be TRBD2 (5 bases). Germline V gene sequence: CDR1 SSHAT, CDR2 FNYEAQ (reference sequence). The CDR3 spans 16 residues. The CDR3 DNA is TGTGCTAGCACCCCCCGCAGCGGACCGAACACCGGGGAGCTGTTTTTT. Protein product: CASTPRSGPNTGELFF.

This clonotype came up many times. The chain is built from TRBV7-9 and TRBJ1-2, with 9 bases fitting TRBD1. CDR3 length: 14 residues. The germline V gene has CDR1 SEHNR and CDR2 FQNEAQ (reference sequence). V lost 6 bases and J lost 8; bases outside the gene matches: 10. CDR3 sequence reads: CASRPGTGIGGYTF. The CDR3 region has the DNA TGTGCCAGCAGGCCTGGGACAGGGATCGGCGGCTACACCTTC.

This chain connects TRBV24-1 to TRBJ2-2; 9 bases match TRBD1. With V trimmed by 5 bases and J by 2 bases, 11 bases remained unmatched. Per germline, CDR1 KGHDR and CDR2 SFDVKD. The CDR3 sequence is 18 residues long. The CDR3 DNA reads TGTGCCACCAGTGTTAACCCTGGGACAGGGTCTAACACCGGGGAGCTGTTTTTT. Encoded protein: CATSVNPGTGSNTGELFF.

The genes are TRBV6-1 and TRBJ1-5; 7 nucleotides align to TRBD1. This CDR3 comprises 13 residues. Germline values: CDR1 MNHNS, CDR2 SASEGT. The trim removed 4 bases at V and 7 bases at J, leaving 4 bases unmatched. The CDR3 reads CASSADRAQPQHF. In nucleotides, the CDR3 is TGTGCCAGCAGTGCTGACAGGGCACAGCCCCAGCATTTT.

This clonotype was counted many times. V gene TRBV4-2 combines with J gene TRBJ2-5; 7 bases line up with TRBD2. J lost 5 bases, V lost 2 bases, and 8 bases had no gene match. This CDR3 contains 15 residues. Germline assignment: CDR1 LGHNA and CDR2 YNFKEQ. This CDR3 is CASSQNPGGVETQYF. The CDR3 DNA is TGTGCCAGCAGCCAAAATCCGGGAGGCGTGGAGACCCAGTACTTC.

This clonotype was recorded only once. This chain joins TRBV18 and TRBJ1-1, with 7 bases lining up with TRBD1. This CDR3 is built from 15 residues. Trimming removed 2 bases from V and 0 bases from J; junction bases left unmatched: 3. From germline, CDR1 is KGHSH and CDR2 LQKENI. The CDR3 DNA sequence: TGTGCCAGCTCACCAGGGACAGCTATGAACACTGAAGCTTTCTTT. Its translation: CASSPGTAMNTEAFF.

The chain carries TRBV19 and TRBJ2-1; 14 bases are shared with TRBD2. CDR1 and CDR2 from the germline V gene are LNHDA and SQIVND (reference sequence). The junction had 7 bases not matched to a gene; V was cut back by 6 bases and J by 9 bases. The CDR3 sequence is 15 residues long. The CDR3 sequence is CASRGTSGSLGEQFF. The CDR3 bases are TGTGCCAGTAGGGGGACTAGCGGGAGTCTCGGTGAGCAGTTCTTC.

In its sample, this clonotype was seen a few times. The rearrangement uses TRBV10-3 and TRBJ2-5; 9 nucleotides match TRBD1. This CDR3 is built from 14 residues. Losses at the gene ends were 2 bases for V and 10 bases for J; bases not matched to a gene: 8. The germline gives CDR1 ENHRY, CDR2 SYGVKD. The CDR3 is CAISEGDRVRIQYF. For the CDR3, the DNA is TGTGCCATCAGTGAGGGGGACAGGGTCCGCATCCAGTACTTC.